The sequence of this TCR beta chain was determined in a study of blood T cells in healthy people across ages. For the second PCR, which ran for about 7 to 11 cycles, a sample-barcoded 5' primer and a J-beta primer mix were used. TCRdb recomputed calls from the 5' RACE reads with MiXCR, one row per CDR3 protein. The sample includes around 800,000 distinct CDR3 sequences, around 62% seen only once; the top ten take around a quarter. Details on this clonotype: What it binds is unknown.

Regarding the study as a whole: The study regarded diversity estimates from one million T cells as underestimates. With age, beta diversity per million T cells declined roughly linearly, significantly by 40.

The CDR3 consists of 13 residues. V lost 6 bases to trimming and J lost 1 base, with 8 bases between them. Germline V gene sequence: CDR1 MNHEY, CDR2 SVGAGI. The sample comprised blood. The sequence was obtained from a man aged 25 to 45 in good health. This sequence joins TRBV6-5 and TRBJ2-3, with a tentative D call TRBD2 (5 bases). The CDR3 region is CASRTGGTDTQYF. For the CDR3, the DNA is TGTGCCAGCAGAACCGGGGGCACAGATACGCAGTATTTT.